These 17 T cell receptor beta chains were all obtained from the same sample, sequenced in a study of T cell responses to AZD1222 COVID-19 vaccine. Sequenced by immunoSEQ multiplex PCR; TCRdb stores in-frame clones only, minus some. Of about 130,000 clones detected, 89% appear once; the ten largest clones hold approximately 6.8%. The sample in question was peripheral blood, obtained on day 0 of AZD1222 vaccination. The receptors were gathered from an adult in good health.

V usage is TRBV21-1 and J usage is TRBJ2-3. TRBV21-1 is deemed a pseudogene. The CDR3 covers 15 residues. The CDR3, as DNA: TGTGCCAGCAGCAAAGGGCGCGGACCCACAGATACGCAGTATTTT. Translating gives CASSKGRGPTDTQYF.

The gene calls are TRBV27 and TRBJ1-2; D is possibly TRBD1 (5 bases). CDR3 length equals 13 residues. Germline V gives CDR1 MNHEY, CDR2 SMNVEV (reference sequence). V dropped 2 bases and J dropped 5 bases, with 9 bases sitting between them. Here the CDR3 DNA reads TGTGCCAGCAGTTTACAGAGGGGATATGGCTACACCTTC. It yields the protein CASSLQRGYGYTF.

This chain uses TRBV9 with TRBJ2-1, with a weak D call TRBD2 (5 bases). The germline gives CDR1 SGDLS, CDR2 YYNGEE. The germline V and J ends were trimmed by 3 bases and 8 bases, with 9 bases remaining between them. This CDR3 is built from 12 residues. The CDR3 bases are TGTGCCAGCAGCGCTAGCCTTTATGAGCAGTTCTTC. Its translation is CASSASLYEQFF.

CDR3 residues: CASSSSPDTQYF. CDR3 nucleotides: TGTGCCAGCAGCTCTAGCCCAGATACGCAGTATTTT. The chain joins TRBV11-3 to TRBJ2-3; weak D call: TRBD2 (5 bases). Trimming shortened V by 4 bases and J by 4 bases, and 6 bases separated the two germline ends. The germline gives CDR1 SGHNT, CDR2 YENEEA. This CDR3 spans 12 amino acids.

This chain links TRBV27 with TRBJ2-3; no reliable D call. The length of the CDR3 is 12 residues. CDR1 is MNHEY and CDR2 is SMNVEV in the germline V gene (reference sequence). V lost 6 bases, J lost 4 bases, and 8 bases lay in between. In DNA, the CDR3 is TGTGCCAGCAGAAAAGGGCCAGATACGCAGTATTTT. Translated: CASRKGPDTQYF.

The V and J genes are TRBV19 and TRBJ1-2; 10 bases agree with TRBD1. From germline, CDR1 is LNHDA and CDR2 SQIVND (reference sequence). The J segment lost 4 bases and the V segment lost 1 base, leaving 3 bases of the junction unmatched. The CDR3 loop spans 15 amino acids. In DNA form, the CDR3 reads TGTGCCAGTAGTATAGGGACAGGGGGTGGCTATGGCTACACCTTC. As protein: CASSIGTGGGYGYTF.

The chain has TRBV4-1 and TRBJ2-7; D gene ambiguous. V was clipped by 5 bases and J by 4 bases, with 15 bases between them. Germline V lookup: CDR1 MGHRA, CDR2 YSYEKL. The CDR3 is made up of 14 amino acids. For the CDR3, the DNA is TGCGCCAGCAGCTTGGTAGGGCTCAAGTACGAGCAGTACTTC. Its protein product is CASSLVGLKYEQYF.

The chain is built from TRBV3-1 (or the pseudogene TRBV3-2) and TRBJ1-2; no firm D call. The CDR3 runs to 10 residues. Trimming cost V 6 bases and J 7 bases, with 6 bases left between them. CDR1 and CDR2 (germline): LGHDT, YNNKEL (reference sequence). The CDR3 DNA is TGTGCCAGCAGTTTTTGTGGCTACACCTTC. It yields the protein CASSFCGYTF.

A remark on this clone: This specimen includes other DNA sequences encoding the same CDR3. The chain couples TRBV5-1 to TRBJ2-5; 8 nucleotides match TRBD2. This CDR3 contains 14 residues. Per the germline V gene, CDR1 is SGHRS and CDR2 is YFSETQ. The trim removed 4 bases at V and 5 bases at J, leaving 7 bases unmatched. CDR3 DNA sequence: TGCGCCAGCAGCCCCGGGGGGGCCGAGGAGACCCAGTACTTC. Translated, it gives CASSPGGAEETQYF. The whole variable domain, remainder taken from reference TRBV5-1 and TRBJ2-5, is KAGVTQTPRYLIKTRGQQVTLSCSPISGHRSVSWYQQTPGQGLQFLFEYFSETQRNKGNFPGRFSGRQFSNSRSEMNVSTLELGDSALYLCASSPGGAEETQYFGPGTRLLVL.

This chain connects TRBV12-3 or TRBV12-4 to TRBJ1-6; the match to TRBD1 covers 7 bases. Losses at the gene ends were 6 bases for V and 9 bases for J; bases not matched to a gene: 5. The CDR3 has 13 amino acids. In DNA, the CDR3 is TGTGCCAGCAGCACTAACAGGGGTTCACCCCTCCACTTT. This sequence encodes CASSTNRGSPLHF.

The DNA for the CDR3 is TGTGCCAGCAGCTACGGTACTTTGAACACTGAAGCTTTCTTT. Amino acid sequence: CASSYGTLNTEAFF. J is TRBJ1-1 and V is TRBV5-6; D is undetermined. Looked up from germline, CDR1 is SGHDT and CDR2 is YYEEEE. The length of the CDR3 is 14 residues. Trimming removed 3 bases at V and 0 bases at J, with 9 bases between.

The V call is TRBV5-1, the J call TRBJ1-2; tentatively, D is TRBD1 (6 bases). V was cut by 0 bases and J by 8 bases, with 17 bases left in between. The CDR3 has 15 residues. CDR1 is SGHRS and CDR2 is YFSETQ in the germline V gene. CDR3 nucleotides: TGCGCCAGCAGCTTGGTCGGGCAGGGGATAGGAGGCTACACCTTC. Translating gives CASSLVGQGIGGYTF. Supplemented by reference TRBV5-1 and TRBJ1-2, the full variable domain reads KAGVTQTPRYLIKTRGQQVTLSCSPISGHRSVSWYQQTPGQGLQFLFEYFSETQRNKGNFPGRFSGRQFSNSRSEMNVSTLELGDSALYLCASSLVGQGIGGYTFGSGTRLTVV.

The V and J genes are TRBV9 and TRBJ1-1; 7 nucleotides agree with TRBD1. Trimming removed 4 bases from V and 5 bases from J; junction bases left unmatched: 5. Germline CDR1 SGDLS, CDR2 YYNGEE. The CDR3 is 13 residues long. CDR3 sequence reads: CASSRQGWTEAFF. The CDR3 coding sequence is TGTGCCAGCAGCCGACAGGGTTGGACTGAAGCTTTCTTT.

This clone was found once. The chain is built from TRBV6-5 and TRBJ1-5; weak D call: TRBD1 (5 bases). The CDR3 is 14 amino acids. Trimming cost V 9 bases and J 3 bases, with 15 bases left between them. In germline, CDR1 is MNHEY, CDR2 SVGAGI. The CDR3 DNA reads as TGTGCCAGTAGGGAGGGGTGGAACAATCAGCCCCAGCATTTT. Its translation: CASREGWNNQPQHF.

In its sample, this clone was seen once. The V gene is TRBV5-1, the J gene TRBJ1-2, with TRBD1 matching over 8 bases. The CDR3 covers 14 residues. Germline-derived CDR1 and CDR2 are SGHRS and YFSETQ. V trimming: 5 bases; J trimming: 8 bases; junction bases outside the gene matches: 11. CDR3 coding DNA: TGCGCCAGCAGAGACGGACAGGGAAGAGGGGGCTACACCTTC. Residues: CASRDGQGRGGYTF.

The chain recombines TRBV3-1 (or the pseudogene TRBV3-2) with TRBJ2-2; D remains unclear. The germline CDR1 and CDR2 sequences are LGHDT and YNNKEL (reference sequence). V was shortened by 3 bases and J by 2 bases, with 7 bases between the two germline ends. The CDR3 runs 14 residues. The CDR3 DNA reads TGTGCCAGCAGCCACCGACATAACACCGGGGAGCTGTTTTTT. Translating gives CASSHRHNTGELFF.

The V gene is TRBV30, the J gene TRBJ1-4; 9 bases line up with TRBD1. The CDR3 consists of 14 residues. The V gene end was trimmed by 3 bases and the J gene end by 4 bases; junction bases not matched to a gene: 3. CDR1 GTSNPN and CDR2 SVGIG come from the germline V gene (reference sequence). The CDR3: CAWRGQGFNEKLFF. Written as DNA, the CDR3 is TGTGCCTGGAGGGGACAGGGTTTTAATGAAAAACTGTTTTTT.